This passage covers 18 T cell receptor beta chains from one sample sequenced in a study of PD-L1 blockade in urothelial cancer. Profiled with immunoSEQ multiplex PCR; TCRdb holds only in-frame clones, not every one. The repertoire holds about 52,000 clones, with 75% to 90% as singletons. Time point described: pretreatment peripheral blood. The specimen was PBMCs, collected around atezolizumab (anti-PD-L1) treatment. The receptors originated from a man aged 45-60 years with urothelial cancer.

CDR3 bases: TGTGCCAGCGGGACAGGGTTGGCCGGGGAGCTGTTTTTT. This codes for CASGTGLAGELFF. This rearrangement joins TRBV27 to TRBJ2-2, with TRBD1 identical over 9 bases. V lost 8 bases and J lost 6; bases outside the gene matches: 4. CDR3 length: 13 amino acids. Germline lookup yields CDR1 MNHEY and CDR2 SMNVEV (reference sequence).

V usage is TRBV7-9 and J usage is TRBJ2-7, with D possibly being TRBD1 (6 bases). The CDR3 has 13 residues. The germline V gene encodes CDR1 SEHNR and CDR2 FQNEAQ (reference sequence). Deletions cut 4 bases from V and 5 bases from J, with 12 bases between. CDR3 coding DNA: TGTGCCAGCAGCTCGGACAGAGCTAACGAGCAGTACTTC. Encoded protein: CASSSDRANEQYF. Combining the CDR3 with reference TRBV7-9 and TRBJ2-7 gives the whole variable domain DTGVSQNPRHKITKRGQNVTFRCDPISEHNRLYWYRQTLGQGPEFLTYFQNEAQLEKSRLLSDRFSAERPKGSFSTLEIQRTEQGDSAMYLCASSSDRANEQYFGPGTRLTVT.

The chain's CDR3 is CASSSSGGLLSGNTIYF. The CDR3 DNA follows: TGTGCCAGCAGCTCTTCAGGAGGCCTCCTCTCTGGAAACACCATATATTTT. V is TRBV5-6 and J is TRBJ1-3, with no clear D. Germline V gene lookup returns CDR1 SGHDT and CDR2 YYEEEE. Trimming removed 3 bases at V and 0 bases at J, with 16 bases between. The CDR3 extends over 17 amino acids.

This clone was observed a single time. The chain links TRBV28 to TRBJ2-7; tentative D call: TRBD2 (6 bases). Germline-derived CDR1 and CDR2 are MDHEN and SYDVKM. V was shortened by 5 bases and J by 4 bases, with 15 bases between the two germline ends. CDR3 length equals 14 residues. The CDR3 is CASSPRGRQYEQYF. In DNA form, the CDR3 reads TGTGCCAGCAGTCCGCGGGGCCGGCAGTACGAGCAGTACTTC.

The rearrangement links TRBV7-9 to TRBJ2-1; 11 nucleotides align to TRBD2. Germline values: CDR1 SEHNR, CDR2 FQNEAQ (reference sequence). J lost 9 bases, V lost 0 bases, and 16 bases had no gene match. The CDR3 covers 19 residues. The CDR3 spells CASSLAWLAGGFRGGEQFF. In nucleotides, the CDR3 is TGTGCCAGCAGCTTAGCTTGGCTAGCGGGAGGATTCCGTGGGGGTGAGCAGTTCTTC. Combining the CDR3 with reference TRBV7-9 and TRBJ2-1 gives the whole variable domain DTGVSQNPRHKITKRGQNVTFRCDPISEHNRLYWYRQTLGQGPEFLTYFQNEAQLEKSRLLSDRFSAERPKGSFSTLEIQRTEQGDSAMYLCASSLAWLAGGFRGGEQFFGPGTRLTVL.

In nucleotides, the CDR3 is TGTGCCAGCAGCCAAGTTAGCGGCTGGACAGATACGCAGTATTTT. It translates to CASSQVSGWTDTQYF. J is TRBJ2-3 and V is TRBV14, with D possibly matching TRBD2 (6 bases). The V end was cut by 1 base, the J end by 3 bases, with 11 bases between. CDR1 and CDR2 from the germline V gene are SGHDN and FVKESK. This CDR3 is built from 15 residues.

This CDR3 reads CASSYPGTTNTEAFF. The CDR3 DNA follows: TGCGCCAGCAGCTACCCCGGGACAACGAACACTGAAGCTTTCTTT. The chain uses TRBV5-1 and TRBJ1-1, with D possibly TRBD1 on 6 matching bases. This CDR3 is 15 amino acids long. CDR1 is SGHRS and CDR2 is YFSETQ in the germline V gene. Trimming cost V 3 bases and J 1 base, with 13 bases left between them.

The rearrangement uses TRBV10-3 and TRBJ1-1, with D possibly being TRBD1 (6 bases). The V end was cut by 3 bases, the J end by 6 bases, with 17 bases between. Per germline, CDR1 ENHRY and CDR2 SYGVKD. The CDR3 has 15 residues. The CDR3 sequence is CAISELDSGAAEAFF. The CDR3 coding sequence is TGTGCCATCAGTGAACTGGACAGCGGAGCCGCTGAAGCTTTCTTT.

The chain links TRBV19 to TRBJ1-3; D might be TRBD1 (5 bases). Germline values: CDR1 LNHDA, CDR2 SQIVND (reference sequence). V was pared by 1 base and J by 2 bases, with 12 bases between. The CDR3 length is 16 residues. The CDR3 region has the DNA TGTGCCAGTAGTATAGTCGCCTCAGGGCCTGGAAACACCATATATTTT. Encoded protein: CASSIVASGPGNTIYF.

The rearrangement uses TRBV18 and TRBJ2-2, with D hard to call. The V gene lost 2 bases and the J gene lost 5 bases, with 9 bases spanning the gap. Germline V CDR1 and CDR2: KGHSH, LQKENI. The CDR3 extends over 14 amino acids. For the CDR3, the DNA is TGTGCCAGCTCACCAATCCCAGCGACCGGGGAGCTGTTTTTT. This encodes CASSPIPATGELFF.

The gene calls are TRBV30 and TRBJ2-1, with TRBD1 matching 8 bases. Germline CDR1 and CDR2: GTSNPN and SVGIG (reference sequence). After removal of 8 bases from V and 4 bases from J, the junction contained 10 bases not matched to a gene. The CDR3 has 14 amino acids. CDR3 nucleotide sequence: TGTGCCCTCGCGGGGCAGGGGGCGTACAATGAGCAGTTCTTC. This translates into CALAGQGAYNEQFF. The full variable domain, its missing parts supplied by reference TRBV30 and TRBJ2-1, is SQTIHQWPATLVQPVGSPLSLECTVEGTSNPNLYWYRQAAGRGLQLLFYSVGIGQISSEVPQNLSASRPQDRQFILSSKKLLLSDSGFYLCALAGQGAYNEQFFGPGTRLTVL.

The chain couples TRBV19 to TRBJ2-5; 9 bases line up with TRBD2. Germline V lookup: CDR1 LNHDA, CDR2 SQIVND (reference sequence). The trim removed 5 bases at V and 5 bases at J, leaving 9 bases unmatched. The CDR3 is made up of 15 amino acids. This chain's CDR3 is CASSSGAAGGETQYF. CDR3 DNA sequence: TGTGCCAGTAGTTCAGGGGCGGCGGGGGGGGAGACCCAGTACTTC.

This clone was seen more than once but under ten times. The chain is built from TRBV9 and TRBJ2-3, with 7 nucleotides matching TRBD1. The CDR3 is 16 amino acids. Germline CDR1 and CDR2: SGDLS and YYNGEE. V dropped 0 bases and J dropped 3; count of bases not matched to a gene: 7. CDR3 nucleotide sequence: TGTGCCAGCAGCGTAGACTCCGGGACAGTTACAGATACGCAGTATTTT. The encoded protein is CASSVDSGTVTDTQYF.

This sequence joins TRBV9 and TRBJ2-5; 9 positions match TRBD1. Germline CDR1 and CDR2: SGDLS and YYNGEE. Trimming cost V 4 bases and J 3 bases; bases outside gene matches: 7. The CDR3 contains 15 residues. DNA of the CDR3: TGTGCCAGCAGCCCCCGGGACAGGGAGAAAGAGACCCAGTACTTC. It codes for CASSPRDREKETQYF.

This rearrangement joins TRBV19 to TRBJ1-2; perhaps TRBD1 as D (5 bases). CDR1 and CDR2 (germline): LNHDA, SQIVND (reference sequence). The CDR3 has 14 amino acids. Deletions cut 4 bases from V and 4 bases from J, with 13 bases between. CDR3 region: CASSTSDSLYGYTF. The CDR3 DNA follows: TGTGCCAGTAGTACAAGCGACAGCCTCTATGGCTACACCTTC.

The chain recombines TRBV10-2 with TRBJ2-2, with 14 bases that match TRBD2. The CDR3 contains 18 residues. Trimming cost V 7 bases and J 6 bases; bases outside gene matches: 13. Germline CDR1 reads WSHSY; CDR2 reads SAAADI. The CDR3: CASKTSGGARGTAGELFF. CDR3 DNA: TGCGCCAGCAAGACTAGCGGGGGGGCGCGTGGTACGGCCGGGGAGCTGTTTTTT.

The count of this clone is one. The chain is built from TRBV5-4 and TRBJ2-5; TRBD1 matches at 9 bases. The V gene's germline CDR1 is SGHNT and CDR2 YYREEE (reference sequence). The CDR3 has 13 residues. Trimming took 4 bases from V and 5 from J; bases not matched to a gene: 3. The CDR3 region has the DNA TGTGCCAGCAGCCGGGACAGGGATGAGACCCAGTACTTC. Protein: CASSRDRDETQYF.

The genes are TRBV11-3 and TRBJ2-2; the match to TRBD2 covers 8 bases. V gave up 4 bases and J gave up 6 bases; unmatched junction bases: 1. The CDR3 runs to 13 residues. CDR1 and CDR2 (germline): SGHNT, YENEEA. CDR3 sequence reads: CASSSGGPGELFF. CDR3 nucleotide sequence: TGTGCCAGCAGCTCGGGGGGGCCCGGGGAGCTGTTTTTT.